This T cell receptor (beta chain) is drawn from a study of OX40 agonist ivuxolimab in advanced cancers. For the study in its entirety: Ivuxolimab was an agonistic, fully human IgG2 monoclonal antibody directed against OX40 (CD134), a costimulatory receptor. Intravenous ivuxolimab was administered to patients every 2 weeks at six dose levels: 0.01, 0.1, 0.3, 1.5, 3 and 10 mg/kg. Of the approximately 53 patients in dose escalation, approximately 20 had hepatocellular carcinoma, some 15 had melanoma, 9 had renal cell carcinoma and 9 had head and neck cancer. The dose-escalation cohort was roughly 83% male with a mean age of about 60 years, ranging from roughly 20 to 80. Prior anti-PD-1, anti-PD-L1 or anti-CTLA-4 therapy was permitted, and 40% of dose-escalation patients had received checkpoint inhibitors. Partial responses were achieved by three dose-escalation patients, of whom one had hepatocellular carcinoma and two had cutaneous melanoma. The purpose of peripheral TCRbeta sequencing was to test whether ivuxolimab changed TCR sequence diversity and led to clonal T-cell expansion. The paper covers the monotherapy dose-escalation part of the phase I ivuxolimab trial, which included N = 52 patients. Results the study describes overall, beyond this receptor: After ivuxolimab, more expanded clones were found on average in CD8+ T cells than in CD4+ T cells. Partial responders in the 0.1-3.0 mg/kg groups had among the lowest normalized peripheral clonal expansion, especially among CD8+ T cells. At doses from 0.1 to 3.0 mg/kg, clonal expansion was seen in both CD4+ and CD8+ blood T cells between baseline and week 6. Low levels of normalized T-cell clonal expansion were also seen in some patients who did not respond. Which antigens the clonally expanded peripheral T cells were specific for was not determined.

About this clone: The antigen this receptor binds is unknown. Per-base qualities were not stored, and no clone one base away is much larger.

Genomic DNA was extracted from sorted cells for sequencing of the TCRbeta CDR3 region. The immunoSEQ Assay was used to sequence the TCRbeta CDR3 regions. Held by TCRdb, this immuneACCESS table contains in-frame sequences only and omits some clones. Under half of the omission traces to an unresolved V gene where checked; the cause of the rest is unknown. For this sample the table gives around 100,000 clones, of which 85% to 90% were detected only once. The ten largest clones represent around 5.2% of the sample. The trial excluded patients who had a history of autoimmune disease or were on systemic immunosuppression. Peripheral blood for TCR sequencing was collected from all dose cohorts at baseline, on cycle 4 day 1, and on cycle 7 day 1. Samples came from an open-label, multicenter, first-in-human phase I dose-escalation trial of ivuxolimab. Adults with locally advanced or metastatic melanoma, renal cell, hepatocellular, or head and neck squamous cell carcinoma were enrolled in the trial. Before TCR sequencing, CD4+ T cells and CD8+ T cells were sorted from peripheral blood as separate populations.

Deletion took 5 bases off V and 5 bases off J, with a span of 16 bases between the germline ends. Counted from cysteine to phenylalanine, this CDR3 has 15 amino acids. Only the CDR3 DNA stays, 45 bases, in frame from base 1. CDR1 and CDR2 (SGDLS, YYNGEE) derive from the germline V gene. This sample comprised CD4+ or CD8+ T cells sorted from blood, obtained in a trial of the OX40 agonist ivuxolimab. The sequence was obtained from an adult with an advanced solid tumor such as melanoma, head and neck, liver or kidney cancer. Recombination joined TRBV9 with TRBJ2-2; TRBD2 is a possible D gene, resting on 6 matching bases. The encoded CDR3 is CASSFGTSPTGELFF. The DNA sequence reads TGTGCCAGCAGTTTTGGGACTTCCCCAACCGGGGAGCTGTTTTTT.